This T cell receptor (beta chain) was observed in a study of blood T cell repertoires in COVID-19. Overall study: Collection of acute and convalescent COVID-19 samples took place in the United States, Italy and Spain. The cDNA or gDNA used as material had been derived from T cells, B-cell-depleted T cells, or PBMCs.

Seattle-derived patients entered the study during active infection and were followed longitudinally. The length of the CDR3 is 16 residues. Trimming at V came to 2 bases and at J to 4 bases, leaving 9 bases not matched to a gene. In germline, CDR1 is SGHAT, CDR2 FQNNGV. In the study's own analysis: Amplifying reference gene primers gave estimates of nucleated cell counts. The assay was immunoSEQ multiplex PCR, and TCRdb's table has in-frame clones only and misses some. Clone size and V and J calls were adopted from that table, with D and trimming inferred from the DNA. Of about 49,000 clones listed, approximately 95% were seen once; the top ten hold 1%.

Sequenced input: peripheral blood. This rearrangement joins TRBV11-2 to TRBJ2-7; 9 nucleotides agree with TRBD1. This clonotype was sampled from a man aged 60 to 69 with COVID-19, enrolled during active disease. CDR3 in DNA: TGTGCCAGCAGCTTAAATCCGGGACAGGGCACGTACGAGCAGTACTTC. Its protein product is CASSLNPGQGTYEQYF.